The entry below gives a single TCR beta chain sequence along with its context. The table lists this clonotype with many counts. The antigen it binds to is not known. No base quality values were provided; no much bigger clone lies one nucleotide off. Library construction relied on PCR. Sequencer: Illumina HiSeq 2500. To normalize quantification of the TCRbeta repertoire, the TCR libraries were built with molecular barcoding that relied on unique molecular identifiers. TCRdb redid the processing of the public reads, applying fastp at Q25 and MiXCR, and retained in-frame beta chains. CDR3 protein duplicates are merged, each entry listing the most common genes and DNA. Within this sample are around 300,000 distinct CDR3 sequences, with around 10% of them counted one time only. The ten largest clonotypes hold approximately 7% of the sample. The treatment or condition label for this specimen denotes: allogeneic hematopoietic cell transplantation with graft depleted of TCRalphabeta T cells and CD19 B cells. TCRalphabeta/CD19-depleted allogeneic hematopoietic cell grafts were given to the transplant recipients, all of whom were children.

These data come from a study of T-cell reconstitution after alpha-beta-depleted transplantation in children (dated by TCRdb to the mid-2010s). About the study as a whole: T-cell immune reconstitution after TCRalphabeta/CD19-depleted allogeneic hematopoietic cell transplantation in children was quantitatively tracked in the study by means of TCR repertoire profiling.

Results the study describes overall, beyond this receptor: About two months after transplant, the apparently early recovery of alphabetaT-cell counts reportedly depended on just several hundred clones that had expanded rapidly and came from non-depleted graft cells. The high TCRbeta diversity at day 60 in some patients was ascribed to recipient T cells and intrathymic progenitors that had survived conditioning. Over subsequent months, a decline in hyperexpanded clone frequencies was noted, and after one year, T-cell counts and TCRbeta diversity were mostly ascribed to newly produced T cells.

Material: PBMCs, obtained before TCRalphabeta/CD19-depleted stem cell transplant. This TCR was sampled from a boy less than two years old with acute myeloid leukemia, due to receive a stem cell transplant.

The DNA sequence is TGTGCCAGCAGTTTACCCGACAGGGGGCAAGAGCAGTACTTC. Translated, this is CASSLPDRGQEQYF. The chain is encoded by TRBV27 joined to TRBJ2-7; 10 junctional bases match TRBD1. From the cysteine through the phenylalanine, the CDR3 covers 14 amino acids. Only the CDR3 DNA stays, 42 bases, in frame from base 1. The germline V gene encodes CDR1 MNHEY and CDR2 SMNVEV (reference sequence). For this chain, trimming is 2 bases at the V end and 7 bases at the J end, and the number of junction bases without a gene match is 5.